The clone carrying this TCR beta chain was seen once. The target antigen is unknown. The sample originates from a study of post-analysis software for immune sequencing data. Study-wide background: Secondary progressive, relapsing-remitting and progressive-relapsing multiple sclerosis were among the included disease courses.

Notes on the study in general: Comparison of patients with controls showed about 5 TRBV segments more frequent in patients, TRBV5-6, TRBV5-1 and TRBV20-1 among them. Strong same-batch co-clustering of samples appeared with F measure clustering. The normalized Chao1 diversity of multiple sclerosis patients was significantly lower than that of controls.

TCR beta cDNA libraries had unique molecular identifiers. The T cell input of about 0.9 to 10 million gave a few hundred thousand cDNA molecules. TCRdb reprocessed the PCR reads via MiXCR and lists one record per CDR3 protein. The sample lists hundreds of thousands of distinct CDR3 sequences, approximately 60% occurring once. J gave up 1 base and V 8 bases, and 12 bases lay outside the gene matches. The germline V gene has CDR1 MDHEN and CDR2 SYDVKM. The CDR3 is made up of 17 amino acids. The V and J genes are TRBV28 and TRBJ1-5; TRBD1 matches 9 bases. The sequence derives from a girl aged 2 to 10 with multiple sclerosis. The sample was blood. The chain's CDR3 is CASRDDRGIGSNQPQHF. In nucleotides, the CDR3 is TGTGCCAGCCGAGACGACAGGGGGATTGGGAGCAATCAGCCCCAGCATTTT. Combining the CDR3 with reference TRBV28 and TRBJ1-5 gives the whole variable domain DVKVTQSSRYLVKRTGEKVFLECVQDMDHENMFWYRQDPGLGLRLIYFSYDVKMKEKGDIPEGYSVSREKKERFSLILESASTNQTSMYLCASRDDRGIGSNQPQHFGDGTRLSIL.